The 3 T cell receptor beta chains given below trace back to one sample, sequenced in a study of T cell changes during pregnancy in multiple sclerosis. Here immunoSEQ multiplex PCR was the method, and the copy in TCRdb shows in-frame clones only, minus some. The data show approximately 89,000 clones, with about 93% seen just once and about 0.8% held by the top ten. The material sequenced was peripheral blood, taken in the third trimester of pregnancy. The receptors were gathered from a female donor with multiple sclerosis, enrolled in a pregnancy study.

The chain is built from TRBV27 and TRBJ2-7; D uncertain. V was shortened by 2 bases and J by 3 bases, with 11 bases between the two germline ends. The germline CDR1 and CDR2 sequences are MNHEY and SMNVEV (reference sequence). This CDR3 comprises 14 residues. CDR3 nucleotides: TGTGCCAGCAGTTTAGGCCCAGTACACTACGAGCAGTACTTC. The encoded protein is CASSLGPVHYEQYF.

The chain combines TRBV19 with TRBJ2-1; 8 positions match TRBD2. This CDR3 spans 14 amino acids. Germline trimming cut 7 bases from V and 9 bases from J; bases unmatched to any gene: 11. CDR1 and CDR2 from the germline V gene are LNHDA and SQIVND (reference sequence). CDR3 coding DNA: TGTGCCAGTAAGGCGGGAGGAGGGATGACTGAGCAGTTCTTC. Translating gives CASKAGGGMTEQFF.

The CDR3, as DNA: TGTGCCAGTAGTACAAACAGGGTAGGCGGCTACACCTTC. It yields the protein CASSTNRVGGYTF. This chain connects TRBV19 to TRBJ1-2; a possible D gene is TRBD1 (6 bases). The CDR3 is 13 amino acids. Trimming pared 4 bases from V and 8 bases from J, leaving 14 bases between. Germline V gives CDR1 LNHDA, CDR2 SQIVND (reference sequence).